The clone carrying this T cell receptor beta chain has a handful of counts. The antigen is unknown. The CDR3 is made up of 14 amino acids. Trimming took 0 bases from V and 2 from J; bases not matched to a gene: 3. Germline V gene data show CDR1 as DFQATT and CDR2 as SNEGSKA (reference sequence). This entry is derived from a study of human T cells and chemical hapten exposure. Turning to the study itself: There were per-sample TCR yield variations, arising mainly from small pooled library volume differences.

TCRdb ran MiXCR on the RACE reads and lists one entry per CDR3 protein. This table holds about 260,000 distinct CDR3 sequences, 7% to 10% found once. The study's findings and limits: Correlating positively with patch test score were the PT1 expanded TCR counts. Clustering by CDR3 similarity yielded significantly more large clusters from expanded TCRs than controls.

Time point meaning: pre-sensitization, week 0. Regarding treatment: therapeutic diphenylcyclopropenone sensitization with weekly scalp DPC. Donation of samples came from alopecia patients who were 18 to 70 years old and suitable for DPC. This TCR derives from a woman aged 40 to 49 with alopecia areata. Some clones in this sample may be carry-over from other donors' samples. The chain employs TRBV20-1 and TRBJ1-2; 7 nucleotides line up with TRBD1. This specimen was whole blood, taken in connection with sensitization to the hapten diphenylcyclopropenone (DPC). CDR3 in DNA: TGCAGTGCTAGAGAGACGGGACAGAACTATGGCTACACCTTC. Amino acid sequence: CSARETGQNYGYTF.